The T cell receptor beta chain under discussion was sequenced for a study of blood T cell repertoires in COVID-19. At the level of the study: Sites across the United States, Italy and Spain contributed samples from acute and convalescent COVID-19.

Seattle patient enrollment occurred during active infection, with longitudinal follow-up thereafter. The V gene's germline CDR1 is SGHAT and CDR2 FQNNGV. Between the trimmed V and J ends, which lost 3 bases and 8 bases, there was a span of 7 bases. The CDR3 spans 11 residues. The authors' processing: Nucleated cell number was recorded as an estimate derived from reference gene primer amplification. The data were produced by immunoSEQ multiplex PCR, yet TCRdb's version contains in-frame clones alone and is incomplete. V and J calls and clone size are those listed in that table; D and trimming were worked out from the DNA. The table lists about 60,000 clones, approximately 83% of them singletons.

This clonotype was sampled from a man under 40 with COVID-19, enrolled during active disease. The sample was peripheral blood. The chain joins TRBV11-2 to TRBJ1-1; D may be TRBD1 (5 bases). This CDR3 reads CASSLGREAFF. The CDR3 DNA reads TGTGCCAGCAGCTTGGGGCGAGAAGCTTTCTTT.